Shown below are 31 T cell receptor beta chains from a single sample sequenced in a study of persistence of HIV-infected CD4 T cells. These receptors have no known antigen. This was the immunoSEQ version 4 assay in survey mode. The table came from immunoSEQ multiplex PCR; TCRdb's copy has only in-frame clones and leaves some out. The sample carries 40,000 to 50,000 clones, more than 70% recorded once. Cells were stimulated with CMV-infected fibroblast lysates at approximately 10 ug/mL. CD40L-negative CD69-negative CD45RO-high memory CD4+ T cells were sorted as populations depleted of antigen-responding cells. This material consisted of CD4+ T cells sorted from PBMCs after roughly 17-hour stimulation, taken from a patient who received antiretroviral therapy. The receptors shown here come from an adult man with HIV who was CMV-seropositive.

This sequence joins TRBV7-3 and TRBJ2-1, with a possible D match to TRBD1 (6 bases). Trimming removed 0 bases at V and 0 bases at J, with 15 bases between. Germline V CDR1 and CDR2: SGHTA, FQGTGA. The CDR3 runs to 18 residues. The CDR3 bases are TGTGCCAGCAGCTTAACGCCCGGGACATACGGCTCCTACAATGAGCAGTTCTTC. It encodes CASSLTPGTYGSYNEQFF.

The gene calls are TRBV19 and TRBJ1-3; 10 bases line up with TRBD1. Trimming cost V 4 bases and J 2 bases; bases outside gene matches: 5. The germline gives CDR1 LNHDA, CDR2 SQIVND (reference sequence). The CDR3 sequence is 16 residues long. CDR3 coding DNA: TGTGCCAGTAGTAGGGACAGGGGTTTCCCTGGAAACACCATATATTTT. The encoded protein is CASSRDRGFPGNTIYF.

V gene TRBV7-9 combines with J gene TRBJ2-2, with 7 bases lining up with TRBD2. Trimming took 8 bases from V and 3 from J; bases not matched to a gene: 6. The CDR3 is 14 amino acids. CDR1 SEHNR and CDR2 FQNEAQ come from the germline V gene (reference sequence). The CDR3 reads CASQAGVDTGELFF. CDR3 DNA: TGTGCCAGCCAGGCGGGAGTTGACACCGGGGAGCTGTTTTTT.

CDR3 loop: CASSLIGTFSYEQYF. CDR3 coding DNA: TGCGCCAGCAGCTTGATCGGGACATTTTCCTACGAGCAGTACTTC. The V call is TRBV5-1, the J call TRBJ2-7, with TRBD1 as a possible D gene (6 bases). Per the germline V gene, CDR1 is SGHRS and CDR2 is YFSETQ. The CDR3 contains 15 residues. Deletions cut 1 base from V and 1 base from J, with 12 bases between.

The chain recombines TRBV19 with TRBJ2-1; 7 bases are shared with TRBD2. The CDR3 consists of 14 residues. In germline, CDR1 is LNHDA, CDR2 SQIVND (reference sequence). V shed 3 bases, J shed 7 bases, and the junction held 6 bases outside the gene matches. The CDR3 sequence is CASSIVGRLNEQFF. The CDR3 region has the DNA TGTGCCAGTAGTATTGTCGGGAGGCTGAATGAGCAGTTCTTC.

The gene calls are TRBV6-4 and TRBJ2-3, with D possibly TRBD1 on 6 matching bases. V was clipped by 4 bases and J by 2 bases, with 19 bases between them. CDR3 size: 17 residues. Germline V lookup: CDR1 MRHNA, CDR2 SNTAGT. Here the CDR3 reads CASSVEARGGFTDTQYF. Written as DNA, the CDR3 is TGTGCCAGCAGTGTGGAGGCCCGAGGGGGTTTCACAGATACGCAGTATTTT.

The gene calls are TRBV7-9 and TRBJ1-1, with D possibly TRBD1 on 5 matching bases. CDR1 is SEHNR and CDR2 is FQNEAQ in the germline V gene (reference sequence). CDR3 size: 16 residues. Trimming removed 2 bases at V and 3 bases at J, with 16 bases between. The CDR3 sequence is CASSLSRDRRDTEAFF. The CDR3 coding sequence is TGTGCCAGCAGCTTAAGCCGAGACAGAAGGGACACTGAAGCTTTCTTT.

This clone was seen a few times. The chain is built from TRBV3-1 (or the pseudogene TRBV3-2) and TRBJ1-1; no reliable D call. The CDR3 extends over 12 amino acids. Per germline, CDR1 LGHDT and CDR2 YNNKEL (reference sequence). V shed 3 bases and J shed 3 bases, with 5 bases lying between them. The CDR3 nucleotides are TGTGCCAGCAGCCATGGTTACACTGAAGCTTTCTTT. It codes for CASSHGYTEAFF.

This chain links TRBV20-1 with TRBJ2-7; D may be TRBD2 (5 bases). V gave up 5 bases and J gave up 2 bases, with 7 bases separating them. Per germline, CDR1 DFQATT and CDR2 SNEGSKA (reference sequence). This CDR3 has 11 amino acids. The CDR3 DNA sequence: TGCAGTGCTTACGGGGCCTACGAGCAGTACTTC. Translated: CSAYGAYEQYF.

This clone was seen a single time. V usage is TRBV27 and J usage is TRBJ2-1, with TRBD1 identical over 12 bases. CDR3 size: 15 residues. Germline CDR1 is MNHEY and CDR2 is SMNVEV (reference sequence). The ends lost 3 bases at V and 9 bases at J; junction bases unmatched: 6. The CDR3 region has the DNA TGTGCCAGCAGTTTTGCGGGACAGGGGGCATTTGAGCAGTTCTTC. This encodes CASSFAGQGAFEQFF.

J is TRBJ1-2 and V is TRBV15; 7 bases are shared with TRBD1. The CDR3 covers 17 residues. From germline, CDR1 is LNHNV and CDR2 YYDKDF (reference sequence). The trim removed 0 bases at V and 2 bases at J, leaving 9 bases unmatched. The CDR3 nucleotides read TGTGCCACCAGCAGAGATTTGGGACAGAACTTAAACTATGGCTACACCTTC. Translating gives CATSRDLGQNLNYGYTF.

The V and J genes are TRBV7-3 and TRBJ2-7; D is tentatively TRBD1 or TRBD2 (6 bases each). V lost 5 bases to trimming and J lost 5 bases, with 16 bases between them. The germline V gene has CDR1 SGHTA and CDR2 FQGTGA. CDR3 size: 14 residues. CDR3 amino acids: CASSQQGGLDEQYF. The CDR3 DNA follows: TGTGCCAGCAGCCAACAGGGAGGTCTGGACGAGCAGTACTTC.

Written as DNA, the CDR3 is TGTGCCAGCAGCTTACGGGGAGATCGGGGTGAGCAGTTCTTC. This sequence encodes CASSLRGDRGEQFF. V and J are TRBV7-7 and TRBJ2-1; TRBD2 might be the D (5 bases). Germline CDR1 SSHAT, CDR2 FNYEAQ (reference sequence). This CDR3 spans 14 amino acids. Deletions cut 2 bases from V and 9 bases from J, with 14 bases between. The variable domain in full, completed from reference TRBV7-7 and TRBJ2-1, reads GAGVSQSPRYKVTKRGQDVTLRCDPISSHATLYWYQQALGQGPEFLTYFNYEAQPDKSGLPSDRFSAERPEGSISTLTIQRTEQRDSAMYRCASSLRGDRGEQFFGPGTRLTVL.

The chain joins TRBV5-1 to TRBJ2-3; TRBD1 is a possible D gene (8 bases). Germline V CDR1 and CDR2: SGHRS, YFSETQ. The ends were cut back, 7 bases at V and 2 bases at J, with 14 bases in the middle. CDR3 size: 14 residues. The chain's CDR3 is CASGQGLNTDTQYF. CDR3 in DNA: TGCGCCAGCGGACAGGGACTAAACACAGATACGCAGTATTTT.

The rearrangement links TRBV7-2 to TRBJ1-5; D is uncertain. V lost 3 bases to trimming and J lost 2 bases, with 5 bases between them. The V gene's germline CDR1 is SGHTA and CDR2 FQGNSA. The CDR3 runs 13 residues. The CDR3 nucleotides are TGTGCCAGCAGCTTGTACGGCAATCAGCCCCAGCATTTT. Encoded protein: CASSLYGNQPQHF.

The V call is TRBV6-5, the J call TRBJ1-1; no definite D call. V was trimmed by 5 bases and J by 2 bases, leaving 9 bases between them. CDR1 and CDR2 from the germline V gene are MNHEY and SVGAGI. The CDR3 is 13 amino acids. CDR3 DNA sequence: TGTGCCAGCAGTACCAACAGCAACACTGAAGCTTTCTTT. It translates to CASSTNSNTEAFF.

V gene TRBV25-1 combines with J gene TRBJ1-2; possibly TRBD1 for D (5 bases). V shed 1 base and J shed 8 bases, with 11 bases lying between them. CDR1 and CDR2 (germline): MGHDK, SYGVNS. This CDR3 has 13 residues. In DNA, the CDR3 is TGTGCCAGCAGTGAATGGGCAGGGCAAGGCTACACCTTC. This encodes CASSEWAGQGYTF.

V is TRBV29-1 and J is TRBJ1-1, with D possibly TRBD1 on 6 matching bases. V lost 1 base, J lost 7 bases, and 10 bases lay in between. CDR3 length: 12 residues. Germline V CDR1 and CDR2: SQVTM, ANQGSEA. In nucleotides, the CDR3 is TGCAGCGTTGAAGTGACAGGATTTGAAGCTTTCTTT. This encodes CSVEVTGFEAFF. Full variable domain (remainder filled in from reference TRBV29-1 and TRBJ1-1): SAVISQKPSRDICQRGTSLTIQCQVDSQVTMMFWYRQQPGQSLTLIATANQGSEATYESGFVIDKFPISRPNLTFSTLTVSNMSPEDSSIYLCSVEVTGFEAFFGQGTRLTVV.

This clone was seen a single time. The rearrangement joins TRBV7-9 to TRBJ1-4; D might be TRBD1 (6 bases). Germline V lookup: CDR1 SEHNR, CDR2 FQNEAQ (reference sequence). CDR3 length: 14 amino acids. Trimming left V 5 bases short and J 2 bases short, with 9 bases between. The CDR3 here is CASSLGGTNEKLFF. In DNA form, the CDR3 reads TGTGCCAGCAGCCTAGGGGGGACTAATGAAAAACTGTTTTTT.

This clone has just one count. This chain connects TRBV5-4 to TRBJ2-2; 11 bases line up with TRBD1. Germline V gene lookup returns CDR1 SGHNT and CDR2 YYREEE (reference sequence). The junction had 17 bases not matched to a gene; V was cut back by 6 bases and J by 7 bases. CDR3 length equals 18 residues. CDR3 in amino acids: CASTSGKMGTGGHGELFF. DNA of the CDR3: TGTGCCAGCACCTCGGGGAAAATGGGGACAGGGGGACACGGGGAGCTGTTTTTT.

The chain links TRBV27 to TRBJ2-7; 11 nucleotides align to TRBD1. The CDR3 runs 15 residues. V lost 4 bases and J lost 8; bases outside the gene matches: 10. CDR1 is MNHEY and CDR2 is SMNVEV in the germline V gene (reference sequence). The CDR3 bases are TGTGCCAGCAGTTACCGGGACAGGGGGGCCTTGAAGCAGTACTTC. Protein product: CASSYRDRGALKQYF.

V usage is TRBV19 and J usage is TRBJ2-7; D unclear. With 5 bases removed from V and 2 bases from J, the gap between germline ends came to 4 bases. This CDR3 comprises 11 residues. Germline V gene sequence: CDR1 LNHDA, CDR2 SQIVND (reference sequence). The CDR3 DNA reads TGTGCCAGTAGTGGGGCCTACGAGCAGTACTTC. Residues: CASSGAYEQYF.

The rearrangement joins TRBV20-1 to TRBJ2-7; D call uncertain. Trimming took 3 bases from V and 1 from J, leaving 7 bases between them. CDR3 length: 12 residues. Per the germline V gene, CDR1 is DFQATT and CDR2 is SNEGSKA (reference sequence). Written as DNA, the CDR3 is TGCAGTGCTAGTCTCGCGTCCTACGAGCAGTACTTC. Translation: CSASLASYEQYF.

This chain joins TRBV28 and TRBJ2-3; 9 positions agree with TRBD1. The CDR3 consists of 16 residues. Losses at the gene ends were 7 bases for V and 3 bases for J; bases not matched to a gene: 11. Germline V CDR1 and CDR2: MDHEN, SYDVKM. CDR3 protein: CASTSPGQGITDTQYF. Here the CDR3 DNA reads TGTGCCAGCACCTCTCCGGGACAGGGCATAACAGATACGCAGTATTTT.

The chain employs TRBV19 and TRBJ1-5; 7 bases are shared with TRBD1. The CDR3 has 16 residues. Germline V CDR1 and CDR2: LNHDA, SQIVND (reference sequence). J gave up 0 bases and V 4 bases, and 6 bases lay outside the gene matches. The CDR3 DNA is TGTGCCAGTAGTACCTTCGGGACAGCTAGCAATCAGCCCCAGCATTTT. Translation: CASSTFGTASNQPQHF. Variable domain in full (rest from reference TRBV19 and TRBJ1-5): DGGITQSPKYLFRKEGQNVTLSCEQNLNHDAMYWYRQDPGQGLRLIYYSQIVNDFQKGDIAEGYSVSREKKESFPLTVTSAQKNPTAFYLCASSTFGTASNQPQHFGDGTRLSIL.

This chain connects TRBV11-2 to TRBJ2-1; 11 bases map to TRBD2. From germline, CDR1 is SGHAT and CDR2 FQNNGV. The CDR3 is made up of 18 amino acids. V was clipped by 5 bases and J by 7 bases; unmatched bases: 16. DNA for the CDR3: TGTGCCAGCAGCCCCCGCCGCCCTAGCGGGAGGAATCCAAATGAGCAGTTCTTC. This codes for CASSPRRPSGRNPNEQFF.

The DNA of the CDR3 is TGCGCCAGCAGCCAAGGATTAGGGTTGACGAACACTGAAGCTTTCTTT. Its protein is CASSQGLGLTNTEAFF. The chain uses TRBV4-3 and TRBJ1-1; D is ambiguous. Germline lookup yields CDR1 LGHNA and CDR2 YSLEER. The germline V and J ends were trimmed by 1 base and 1 base, with 13 bases remaining between them. This CDR3 is 16 amino acids long.

This chain joins TRBV6-5 and TRBJ1-2; 8 bases are shared with TRBD1. V trimming: 6 bases; J trimming: 5 bases; junction bases outside the gene matches: 8. The germline CDR1 and CDR2 sequences are MNHEY and SVGAGI. The CDR3 is 14 residues long. The CDR3, as DNA: TGTGCCAGCAGGATAGGGACAGGCATTTATGGCTACACCTTC. Translating gives CASRIGTGIYGYTF.

This chain links TRBV5-8 with TRBJ1-2; D not resolved. This CDR3 comprises 12 residues. V lost 1 base and J 6 bases, leaving 7 bases between the germline ends. Germline CDR1 SGHTS, CDR2 YDEGEE. The CDR3 protein is CASSLKSHGYTF. CDR3 nucleotide sequence: TGTGCCAGCAGCTTGAAGAGTCATGGCTACACCTTC.

This clone was recorded a few times. The genes are TRBV6-2 or TRBV6-3 and TRBJ1-2, with D unclear. V gave up 3 bases and J gave up 1 base, with 9 bases separating them. The germline CDR1 and CDR2 sequences are MNHEY and SVGEGT. The CDR3 has 14 amino acids. This chain's CDR3 is CASSYWPSNYGYTF. The DNA of the CDR3 is TGTGCCAGCAGTTATTGGCCCAGTAACTATGGCTACACCTTC.

CDR3 protein: CASSSGTGKWQETQYF. DNA for the CDR3: TGTGCCAGCAGTTCTGGGACAGGGAAGTGGCAAGAGACCCAGTACTTC. This chain uses TRBV6-6 with TRBJ2-5, with 9 bases fitting TRBD1. The CDR3 spans 16 residues. Germline V gene lookup returns CDR1 MNHNY and CDR2 SVGAGI (reference sequence). V shed 4 bases and J 2 bases; nucleotides not matched to a gene: 8.